This T cell receptor (beta chain) was observed in a study of blood T cells in healthy people across ages. This clonotype turned up a few times. Trimming shortened V by 4 bases and J by 2 bases, and 12 bases separated the two germline ends. The CDR3 loop spans 14 amino acids. In germline, CDR1 is LGHDT, CDR2 YNNKEL (reference sequence). Primed by a sample-barcoded 5' primer and a J-beta primer mix, a second PCR proceeded for 7 to 11 cycles. TCRdb called the 5' RACE reads again in MiXCR, with one record for every CDR3 protein. The sample gives roughly 1,300,000 distinct CDR3 sequences, approximately 60% of which show up once; approximately 7% is in the top ten.

The J gene is TRBJ2-7, the V gene TRBV3-1, with a possible D match to TRBD2 (5 bases). The sequence came from a man between 18 and 35 years old in good health. Sequencing was performed on blood. The CDR3 is CASSLQEVPYEQYF. The CDR3 nucleotides are TGTGCCAGCAGCCTTCAGGAGGTCCCCTACGAGCAGTACTTC.